The 30 T cell receptor beta chains given below trace back to one sample, sequenced in a study of T cell responses to AZD1222 COVID-19 vaccine. The protocol was immunoSEQ multiplex PCR, while the TCRdb copy is restricted to in-frame clones and leaves out a portion. The profile covers 150,000 to 200,000 clones, with around 92% appearing a single time and over 1% taken by the ten largest. Here the sequenced sample was peripheral blood, taken on day 0 of AZD1222 vaccination. These receptor sequences come from an adult in good health.

The chain is built from TRBV11-2 and TRBJ2-1, with D tentatively TRBD2 (6 bases). V lost 7 bases and J lost 6, with 13 bases in between. This CDR3 contains 13 residues. CDR1 is SGHAT and CDR2 is FQNNGV in the germline V gene. Here the CDR3 DNA reads TGTGCCAGCACCCGGGACGGGGGCAATGAGCAGTTCTTC. It yields the protein CASTRDGGNEQFF.

V usage is TRBV7-8 and J usage is TRBJ2-3; 10 nucleotides agree with TRBD2. Trimming removed 6 bases from V and 3 bases from J; junction bases left unmatched: 6. The CDR3 contains 15 residues. CDR1 is SGHVS and CDR2 is FQNEAQ in the germline V gene. CDR3 region: CASRTSGATTDTQYF. For the CDR3, the DNA is TGTGCCAGCAGAACTAGCGGGGCTACTACAGATACGCAGTATTTT. Based on the CDR3 plus reference TRBV7-8 and TRBJ2-3, the full variable domain is GAGVSQSPRYKVAKRGQDVALRCDPISGHVSLFWYQQALGQGPEFLTYFQNEAQLDKSGLPSDRFFAERPEGSVSTLKIQRTQQEDSAVYLCASRTSGATTDTQYFGPGTRLTVL.

This chain uses TRBV3-1 (or the pseudogene TRBV3-2) with TRBJ2-3, with D perhaps matching TRBD1 or TRBD2 (5 bases each). The V gene's germline CDR1 is LGHDT and CDR2 YNNKEL (reference sequence). CDR3 length equals 16 residues. V was cut by 4 bases and J by 3 bases, with 17 bases left in between. CDR3 loop: CASSRGSSPPTDTQYF. DNA for the CDR3: TGTGCCAGCAGCCGGGGGAGTAGCCCCCCAACAGATACGCAGTATTTT.

The V and J genes are TRBV7-8 and TRBJ1-3; TRBD1 might be the D (5 bases). CDR1 SGHVS and CDR2 FQNEAQ come from the germline V gene. With 4 bases removed from V and 6 bases from J, the gap between germline ends came to 13 bases. The CDR3 extends over 14 amino acids. The CDR3 spells CASSSDVGTNTIYF. The CDR3 region has the DNA TGTGCCAGCAGCTCCGACGTAGGGACAAACACCATATATTTT.

V and J are TRBV28 and TRBJ2-7; D not resolved. CDR3 size: 11 residues. Trimming left V 7 bases short and J 3 bases short, with 7 bases between. Per germline, CDR1 MDHEN and CDR2 SYDVKM. CDR3 in DNA: TGTGCCAGCACATCGGGCTACGAGCAGTACTTC. This encodes CASTSGYEQYF.

This clone was seen only once. The gene calls are TRBV18 and TRBJ2-5; no clear D gene. Trimming pared 3 bases from V and 1 base from J, leaving 3 bases between. The germline V gene has CDR1 KGHSH and CDR2 LQKENI. This CDR3 region has 12 residues. The CDR3, as DNA: TGTGCCAGCTCACCGGTCCAAGAGACCCAGTACTTC. Encoded protein: CASSPVQETQYF.

The V gene is TRBV23-1, the J gene TRBJ2-3; 7 nucleotides match TRBD1. TRBV23-1 belongs to the ORF category, with a function that is uncertain. The CDR3 has 16 amino acids. V was clipped by 6 bases and J by 1 base; unmatched bases: 10. CDR3 coding DNA: TGCGCCAGCAGCCCAGACAGGGCAACCCGCACAGATACGCAGTATTTT. It yields the protein CASSPDRATRTDTQYF.

The genes are TRBV5-1 and TRBJ1-1, with D maybe TRBD1 (5 bases). This CDR3 has 15 residues. Germline V gene lookup returns CDR1 SGHRS and CDR2 YFSETQ. Trimming cost V 8 bases and J 3 bases, with 20 bases left between them. Here the CDR3 reads CASGDITAGDTEAFF. The CDR3 DNA reads as TGCGCCAGTGGAGACATCACGGCGGGGGACACTGAAGCTTTCTTT.

The genes are TRBV27 and TRBJ2-2, with D possibly matching TRBD2 (6 bases). CDR1 and CDR2 from the germline V gene are MNHEY and SMNVEV (reference sequence). CDR3 length equals 15 residues. Trimming shortened V by 4 bases and J by 6 bases, and 15 bases separated the two germline ends. CDR3 residues: CASSSGGSRAGELFF. CDR3 nucleotides: TGTGCCAGCAGTTCTGGGGGGAGTCGGGCCGGGGAGCTGTTTTTT.

This clone was detected once. The CDR3 coding sequence is TGCGCCAGCAGCCTCGGGACACTTGAGAACACTGAAGCTTTCTTT. Amino acid sequence: CASSLGTLENTEAFF. The V gene is TRBV5-1, the J gene TRBJ1-1, with a tentative D call TRBD1 (6 bases). From germline, CDR1 is SGHRS and CDR2 YFSETQ. With 4 bases removed from V and 1 base from J, the gap between germline ends came to 14 bases. This CDR3 is 15 amino acids long.

The chain combines TRBV7-9 with TRBJ2-7; TRBD1 might be the D (5 bases). This CDR3 contains 14 residues. V shed 5 bases and J shed 2 bases, with 13 bases lying between them. CDR1 and CDR2 from the germline V gene are SEHNR and FQNEAQ (reference sequence). The CDR3 sequence: CASSPGNLAYEQYF. CDR3 coding DNA: TGTGCCAGCAGCCCAGGGAATTTAGCCTACGAGCAGTACTTC.

The V call is TRBV19, the J call TRBJ2-2, with D perhaps matching TRBD2 (6 bases). The V gene lost 5 bases and the J gene lost 6 bases, with 13 bases spanning the gap. Germline V gene data show CDR1 as LNHDA and CDR2 as SQIVND (reference sequence). The CDR3 length is 14 residues. CDR3 region: CASSFSTGAGELFF. The CDR3 DNA sequence: TGTGCCAGTAGTTTCTCGACGGGAGCCGGGGAGCTGTTTTTT.

This clone was recorded once. This same CDR3 is encoded by further DNA sequences in the sample. The chain uses TRBV29-1 and TRBJ1-3; D uncertain. V gave up 6 bases and J gave up 0 bases, with 12 bases separating them. Germline assignment: CDR1 SQVTM and CDR2 ANQGSEA. The CDR3 has 14 amino acids. CDR3 residues: CSVGGRNSGNTIYF. The CDR3 DNA is TGCAGCGTCGGCGGACGGAACTCTGGAAACACCATATATTTT.

This chain links TRBV7-6 with TRBJ2-1; D uncertain. Germline CDR1 reads SGHVS; CDR2 reads FNYEAQ. V was cut by 8 bases and J by 4 bases, with 21 bases left in between. CDR3 size: 16 residues. CDR3 protein: CASGVGRSKRYNEQFF. CDR3 bases: TGTGCCAGCGGGGTCGGGCGTAGCAAGAGATACAATGAGCAGTTCTTC.

V is TRBV6-1 and J is TRBJ1-1; D unresolved. Deletions cut 1 base from V and 8 bases from J, with 5 bases between. CDR3 size: 11 residues. CDR1 is MNHNS, CDR2 SASEGT, per germline. CDR3 amino acids: CASSEGWEAFF. The CDR3 region has the DNA TGTGCCAGCAGTGAAGGGTGGGAAGCTTTCTTT.

This chain joins TRBV6-2 or TRBV6-3 and TRBJ1-3; the D is unclear. V shed 0 bases and J shed 3 bases, with 0 bases lying between them. This CDR3 has 12 residues. The germline gives CDR1 MNHEY, CDR2 SVGEGT. The CDR3 reads CASSYSGNTIYF. The CDR3 DNA reads as TGTGCCAGCAGTTACTCTGGAAACACCATATATTTT.

In DNA, the CDR3 is TGTGCCAGCAGCCCCGGGACAGCAGGTTTATACAATGAGCAGTTCTTC. It specifies CASSPGTAGLYNEQFF. The V call is TRBV7-9, the J call TRBJ2-1; 7 positions agree with TRBD1. Trimming took 5 bases from V and 4 from J; bases not matched to a gene: 11. The germline V gene encodes CDR1 SEHNR and CDR2 FQNEAQ (reference sequence). The CDR3 consists of 16 residues.

The genes are TRBV7-2 and TRBJ2-5, with TRBD1 identical over 9 bases. Trimming took 5 bases from V and 4 from J; bases not matched to a gene: 8. Germline values: CDR1 SGHTA, CDR2 FQGNSA. The CDR3 contains 15 residues. The CDR3 DNA reads TGTGCCAGCAGCCCTCCGACAGGGGGGCGAGAGACCCAGTACTTC. Translation gives CASSPPTGGRETQYF.

This rearrangement joins TRBV2 to TRBJ1-6, with 8 bases lining up with TRBD1. There are 15 residues in the CDR3. Losses at the gene ends were 3 bases for V and 6 bases for J; bases not matched to a gene: 4. Per germline, CDR1 SNHLY and CDR2 FYNNEI. The CDR3 bases are TGTGCCAGCAGTGAGCAGGGGGCCTTTAATTCACCCCTCCACTTT. Translated: CASSEQGAFNSPLHF.

The V call is TRBV27, the J call TRBJ1-5; tentatively, D is TRBD1 (6 bases). Germline CDR1 is MNHEY and CDR2 is SMNVEV (reference sequence). Trimming took off 3 bases at V and 6 bases at J, with 15 bases between the two ends. This CDR3 is 15 amino acids long. This chain's CDR3 is CASSFGGQASQPQHF. In nucleotides, the CDR3 is TGTGCCAGCAGTTTCGGGGGGCAGGCCAGTCAGCCCCAGCATTTT.

This rearrangement joins TRBV12-3 or TRBV12-4 to TRBJ1-1; 9 bases line up with TRBD1. This CDR3 has 12 amino acids. The ends lost 4 bases at V and 8 bases at J; junction bases unmatched: 2. CDR3 residues: CASSSGQGEAFF. In nucleotides, the CDR3 is TGTGCCAGCAGTTCCGGACAGGGGGAAGCTTTCTTT.

The chain links TRBV7-8 to TRBJ2-1; D may match TRBD1 or TRBD2 (6 bases each). CDR3 length: 16 amino acids. The germline V gene encodes CDR1 SGHVS and CDR2 FQNEAQ. The V end was cut by 4 bases, the J end by 6 bases, with 19 bases between. CDR3 loop: CASSSRGDGGPNEQFF. The CDR3 DNA sequence: TGTGCCAGCAGCTCGAGGGGGGATGGGGGTCCCAATGAGCAGTTCTTC. Together with reference TRBV7-8 and TRBJ2-1, the CDR3 gives the full variable domain: GAGVSQSPRYKVAKRGQDVALRCDPISGHVSLFWYQQALGQGPEFLTYFQNEAQLDKSGLPSDRFFAERPEGSVSTLKIQRTQQEDSAVYLCASSSRGDGGPNEQFFGPGTRLTVL.

This CDR3 is CASSRDRGEVEMFF. Written as DNA, the CDR3 is TGTGCCAGCAGTCGGGACAGAGGGGAAGTTGAAATGTTTTTT. The V gene is TRBV7-2, the J gene TRBJ1-4; TRBD1 matches at 7 bases. J gave up 15 bases and V 6 bases, and 16 bases lay outside the gene matches. Germline lookup yields CDR1 SGHTA and CDR2 FQGNSA. The CDR3 totals 14 residues.

The chain joins TRBV11-1 to TRBJ2-7, with D perhaps TRBD2 (5 bases). There are 13 residues in the CDR3. CDR1 is SGHAT and CDR2 is FQDESV in the germline V gene (reference sequence). V was pared by 2 bases and J by 6 bases, with 11 bases between. The CDR3 bases are TGTGCCAGCAGCTTACGGGGTTCGGGCGAGCAGTACTTC. This encodes CASSLRGSGEQYF.

V and J are TRBV5-1 and TRBJ1-2, with TRBD1 as a possible D gene (6 bases). This CDR3 has 17 amino acids. V lost 0 bases, J lost 3 bases, and 18 bases lay in between. CDR1 SGHRS and CDR2 YFSETQ come from the germline V gene. For the CDR3, the DNA is TGCGCCAGCAGCTTGGCCCGGGCGGGACATGAGTACTATGGCTACACCTTC. Its translation is CASSLARAGHEYYGYTF.

V gene TRBV7-9 combines with J gene TRBJ1-4; perhaps TRBD1 as D (5 bases). The germline V gene has CDR1 SEHNR and CDR2 FQNEAQ (reference sequence). Deletions cut 1 base from V and 6 bases from J, with 12 bases between. This CDR3 is 15 amino acids long. This CDR3 is CASSLEGGGDEKLFF. CDR3 bases: TGTGCCAGCAGCTTAGAGGGCGGAGGGGATGAAAAACTGTTTTTT.

In the case of this clone: One junction end does not reproduce the germline sequence, and a read error may be involved. This chain connects TRBV10-3 to TRBJ2-3, with 7 bases identical to TRBD2. The CDR3 is 11 residues long. Germline lookup yields CDR1 ENHRY and CDR2 SYGVKD. CDR3 DNA: TGTGCCATCAGTGAGTCGGGACTACCCCTTTTT. As protein: CAISESGLPLF.

The chain joins TRBV5-4 to TRBJ1-1, with 8 bases lining up with TRBD1. The length of the CDR3 is 15 residues. V lost 4 bases to trimming and J lost 1 base; unmatched junction nucleotides: 6. CDR1 and CDR2 (germline): SGHNT, YYREEE (reference sequence). The chain's CDR3 is CASSPGGTGNTEAFF. In DNA form, the CDR3 reads TGTGCCAGCAGCCCCGGGGGGACAGGGAACACTGAAGCTTTCTTT.

The gene calls are TRBV5-1 and TRBJ1-1; possibly TRBD1 for D (5 bases). V was cut by 5 bases and J by 0 bases, with 17 bases left in between. Germline CDR1 reads SGHRS; CDR2 reads YFSETQ. This CDR3 has 16 amino acids. The CDR3 protein is CASSPTRGRMNTEAFF. The DNA for the CDR3 is TGCGCCAGCAGTCCTACGCGGGGCCGGATGAACACTGAAGCTTTCTTT.

J is TRBJ2-3 and V is TRBV12-5; 7 bases fit TRBD1. V gave up 6 bases and J gave up 0 bases; unmatched junction bases: 12. Per the germline V gene, CDR1 is LGHNT and CDR2 is FRNRAP. The CDR3 length is 17 residues. The CDR3 sequence is CASGPGQGRGSTDTQYF. The CDR3 DNA follows: TGTGCTAGTGGCCCCGGCCAGGGCAGGGGGAGCACAGATACGCAGTATTTT.